What follows are 14 T cell receptor beta chains derived from one specimen sequenced in a study of beta chain features in type 1 diabetes. Study results and limitations: Patients with Type 1 diabetes showed moderately but significantly shorter TCRB CDR3s in all four CD4+ subsets.

Their target antigens are unknown. TCRB transcripts that were expressed got sequenced, as all of the isolated RNA had been reverse transcribed. Sequenced by immunoSEQ multiplex PCR; TCRdb stores in-frame clones only, minus some. The sample has around 710,000 clones, under 15% seen once; the top ten hold around 0.12%. Sequencing was done on a sample of naive CD4+ T cells from blood. The receptors were sampled from a man under 40 with type 1 diabetes.

V gene TRBV7-9 combines with J gene TRBJ2-7; 14 nucleotides line up with TRBD2. Trimming at V came to 5 bases and at J to 3 bases, leaving 3 bases not matched to a gene. The CDR3 loop spans 15 amino acids. Per the germline V gene, CDR1 is SEHNR and CDR2 is FQNEAQ (reference sequence). The CDR3 protein is CASSTGTSGSYEQYF. The CDR3 bases are TGTGCCAGCAGCACCGGGACTAGCGGGAGCTACGAGCAGTACTTC.

This clone was observed a handful of times. The J gene is TRBJ2-1, the V gene TRBV9; no clear D gene. Trimming cost V 3 bases and J 4 bases, with 11 bases left between them. CDR1 and CDR2 from the germline V gene are SGDLS and YYNGEE. The CDR3 runs 14 residues. CDR3 in DNA: TGTGCCAGCAGCGCCCGACCTGAGTACAATGAGCAGTTCTTC. Amino acid sequence: CASSARPEYNEQFF. Together with reference TRBV9 and TRBJ2-1, the CDR3 gives the full variable domain: DSGVTQTPKHLITATGQRVTLRCSPRSGDLSVYWYQQSLDQGLQFLIQYYNGEERAKGNILERFSAQQFPDLHSELNLSSLELGDSALYFCASSARPEYNEQFFGPGTRLTVL.

The gene calls are TRBV7-9 and TRBJ2-2; D gene unclear. Trimming stripped 3 bases from V and 0 bases from J, with 17 bases between. Germline lookup yields CDR1 SEHNR and CDR2 FQNEAQ (reference sequence). The CDR3 is 18 residues long. CDR3 coding DNA: TGTGCCAGCAGCTTTAGGAGAAGTCAGCCTTCGAACACCGGGGAGCTGTTTTTT. Translated, it gives CASSFRRSQPSNTGELFF.

This clone was seen only a few times. This sequence joins TRBV29-1 and TRBJ1-1; no clear D. Germline V gene sequence: CDR1 SQVTM, CDR2 ANQGSEA. Trimming cost V 4 bases and J 0 bases, with 15 bases left between them. The CDR3 has 15 amino acids. CDR3 nucleotide sequence: TGCAGCGTTGTAGTGCACGGGAACATGAACACTGAAGCTTTCTTT. Translation gives CSVVVHGNMNTEAFF.

This clone has just a few counts. CDR3: CASSMGDRVRGIQYF. CDR3 coding DNA: TGTGCCAGTAGTATGGGGGACAGGGTGAGGGGCATTCAGTACTTC. This sequence joins TRBV19 and TRBJ2-4; 9 bases align to TRBD1. CDR1 is LNHDA and CDR2 is SQIVND in the germline V gene (reference sequence). This CDR3 has 15 amino acids. The ends lost 3 bases at V and 9 bases at J; junction bases unmatched: 9.

Notes on this clone: The same CDR3 also results from other DNA sequences found in this sample. J is TRBJ1-2 and V is TRBV6-5, with D possibly TRBD1 on 6 matching bases. The CDR3 extends over 15 amino acids. The germline V and J ends were trimmed by 2 bases and 1 base, with 11 bases remaining between them. Germline V gene sequence: CDR1 MNHEY, CDR2 SVGAGI. CDR3 amino acids: CASSYTSQGNYGYTF. CDR3 DNA sequence: TGTGCCAGCAGTTACACCTCACAGGGTAACTATGGCTACACCTTC.

Only a few counts were recorded for this clone. This chain uses TRBV30 with TRBJ2-4; the match to TRBD1 covers 7 bases. Trimming cost V 6 bases and J 3 bases; bases outside gene matches: 5. This CDR3 comprises 13 residues. The germline V gene has CDR1 GTSNPN and CDR2 SVGIG (reference sequence). DNA for the CDR3: TGTGCCTGCCGGACAGGAGACAAAAACATTCAGTACTTC. It encodes CACRTGDKNIQYF.

The chain carries TRBV15 and TRBJ1-1, with no clear D. From germline, CDR1 is LNHNV and CDR2 YYDKDF (reference sequence). The CDR3 loop spans 13 amino acids. V was trimmed by 4 bases and J by 0 bases, leaving 6 bases between them. CDR3 residues: CATSKDMNTEAFF. Written as DNA, the CDR3 is TGTGCCACCAGCAAAGATATGAACACTGAAGCTTTCTTT.

This clone was found a few times. Other nucleotide sequences in the sample specify the same CDR3. V is TRBV6-5 and J is TRBJ1-5, with unresolved D. This CDR3 contains 13 residues. Trimming left V 6 bases short and J 4 bases short, with 10 bases between. The V gene's germline CDR1 is MNHEY and CDR2 SVGAGI. CDR3 nucleotide sequence: TGTGCCAGCAGCCCAAGGGAAAATCAGCCCCAGCATTTT. This sequence encodes CASSPRENQPQHF.

This rearrangement joins TRBV19 to TRBJ1-5; TRBD1 might be the D (6 bases). Germline CDR1 and CDR2: LNHDA and SQIVND (reference sequence). CDR3 length: 16 amino acids. Trimming left V 6 bases short and J 7 bases short, with 22 bases between. As DNA, the CDR3 is TGTGCCAGTAGCGACGGTGGGCAGGGGTTCAGCCAGCCCCAGCATTTT. Its translation is CASSDGGQGFSQPQHF.

The chain recombines TRBV7-6 with TRBJ2-7; D not certain. Deletions cut 0 bases from V and 1 base from J, with 10 bases between. The CDR3 covers 15 residues. Germline V gene sequence: CDR1 SGHVS, CDR2 FNYEAQ. The CDR3: CASSLAVDGSYEQYF. The CDR3 DNA is TGTGCCAGCAGCTTAGCGGTCGACGGGTCCTACGAGCAGTACTTC.

This clone was counted once. V usage is TRBV2 and J usage is TRBJ1-5, with 7 bases fitting TRBD1. This CDR3 has 13 amino acids. Germline CDR1 and CDR2: SNHLY and FYNNEI. J was trimmed by 5 bases and V by 5 bases; bases with no gene match: 3. In nucleotides, the CDR3 is TGTGCCAGCAGTAAAGGGGGCGATCAGCCCCAGCATTTT. Protein: CASSKGGDQPQHF.

This clone was detected only a few times. J is TRBJ1-1 and V is TRBV5-1; D unresolved. Trimming shortened V by 0 bases and J by 4 bases, and 10 bases separated the two germline ends. CDR1 and CDR2 from the germline V gene are SGHRS and YFSETQ. This CDR3 has 14 residues. CDR3 nucleotides: TGCGCCAGCAGCTTGGGCGGAGGTGTCACTGAAGCTTTCTTT. As protein: CASSLGGGVTEAFF.

Only a few counts were recorded for this clone. V is TRBV4-3 and J is TRBJ2-1, with 7 bases lining up with TRBD1. The V segment lost 1 base and the J segment 7 bases; nucleotides outside the gene matches: 4. CDR3 length: 14 residues. Germline-derived CDR1 and CDR2 are LGHNA and YSLEER. The CDR3 DNA sequence: TGCGCCAGCAGCCAAGTGCTACAGGGGAATGAGCAGTTCTTC. It is translated as CASSQVLQGNEQFF.